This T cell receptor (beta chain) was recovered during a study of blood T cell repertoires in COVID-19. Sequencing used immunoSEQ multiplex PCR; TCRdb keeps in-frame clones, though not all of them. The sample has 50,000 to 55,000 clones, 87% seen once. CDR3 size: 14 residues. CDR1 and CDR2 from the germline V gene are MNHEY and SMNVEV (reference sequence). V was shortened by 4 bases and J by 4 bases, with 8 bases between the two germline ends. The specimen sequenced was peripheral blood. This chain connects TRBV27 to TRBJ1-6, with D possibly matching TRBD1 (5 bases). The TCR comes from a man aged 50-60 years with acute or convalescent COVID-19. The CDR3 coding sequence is TGTGCCAGCAGTTATAAGGGGTATAATTCACCCCTCCACTTT. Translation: CASSYKGYNSPLHF.